The TCR beta chain under discussion was sequenced for a study of T-cell reconstitution after alpha-beta-depleted transplantation in children. General study points: T-cell counts and diversity were attributed mostly to newly produced T cells one year after transplant. Day-60 TCRbeta diversity that was high in some patients was derived from surviving recipient T cells and thymic progenitors. Reportedly, alpha-beta T cells present about two months post-transplant originated from several hundred expanded clones of graft origin.

In this sample, this clonotype turned up many times. The antigen is not known. As it was prepared, the TCRbeta library received unique molecular identifiers. Via MiXCR, TCRdb re-called the PCR reads, giving one row per CDR3 protein. The repertoire holds around 200,000 distinct CDR3 sequences, with approximately 8.4% as singletons. Germline values: CDR1 DFQATT, CDR2 SNEGSKA (reference sequence). V was pared by 5 bases and J by 4 bases, with 14 bases between. The CDR3 sequence is 14 residues long. V and J are TRBV20-1 and TRBJ1-4; D remains unclear. The TCR sequence derives from a male patient aged 2 to 10 who had a stem cell transplant for acute myeloid leukemia, so the T cells may come from the graft donor. The starting material was PBMCs, mostly from graft donor cells, obtained 360 days after TCRalphabeta/CD19-depleted stem cell transplant. CDR3 sequence reads: CSAGRLIYNEKLFF. The CDR3 DNA sequence: TGCAGTGCTGGACGACTGATCTATAATGAAAAACTGTTTTTT.